These T cell receptor beta chains were read from a single sample in a study of identifying expanded T cells in peripheral blood. The method was immunoSEQ multiplex PCR; TCRdb's version includes in-frame clones alone and lacks a portion of them. This sample yields 100,000 to 150,000 clones, of which approximately 86% are seen a single time; less than 10% belongs to the top ten. What was sequenced was blood. The origin of the receptors is a person aged 18-69 years in good health. Both conserved end residues are part of each CDR3. A D gene is named only where the DNA matches it firmly.

v_gene,j_gene,d_gene,len,CDR3aa
TRBV27,TRBJ2-7,-,15,CASSPVEYNSYEQYF
TRBV7-9,TRBJ1-2,TRBD1,12,CASSLRQGNYTF
TRBV5-1,TRBJ1-4,TRBD1,18,CASSEGQGTAATNEKLFF
TRBV4-3,TRBJ1-2,TRBD1,16,CASSQDRGQGASGYTF
TRBV5-6,TRBJ2-7,TRBD2,14,CASSLVSGHYEQYF
TRBV6-5,TRBJ2-5,-,14,CASSYGGYEETQYF
TRBV7-9,TRBJ1-2,-,11,CASSLTYGYTF
TRBV7-6,TRBJ2-1,-,16,CASVPLGKNSYNEQFF
TRBV4-3,TRBJ1-6,-,16,CASSQDTPGGGSPLHF
TRBV6-6,TRBJ2-7,-,14,CASSFPAPRYEQYF
TRBV5-5,TRBJ1-3,-,15,CASSSTQVSGNTIYF
TRBV6-6,TRBJ2-7,-,12,CASSDSYYEQYF
TRBV25-1,TRBJ2-7,-,13,CASSDGVYYEQYF
TRBV20-1,TRBJ1-2,-,11,CSASQAYGYTF
TRBV7-3,TRBJ2-6,TRBD1,18,CASSLFGTGVYGANVLTF
TRBV6-1,TRBJ1-1,-,14,CAAPRPGAYTEAFF
TRBV9,TRBJ2-2,-,16,CASSSLYDKDTGELFF
TRBV6-1,TRBJ1-1,TRBD1,11,CATQGMTEAFF
TRBV9,TRBJ2-5,TRBD1,16,CASSRFSQGATETQYF
TRBV18,TRBJ2-3,-,15,CASSPREPETDTQYF
TRBV5-1,TRBJ1-1,-,14,CASSLAVSNTEAFF
TRBV2,TRBJ1-6,-,16,CASSIGVPGTNSPLHF
TRBV5-4,TRBJ2-5,-,16,CASSLVMGRAQETQYF
TRBV9,TRBJ1-3,-,14,CASSADRSGNTIYF
TRBV10-3,TRBJ2-3,TRBD2,16,CAIDGGSGDPTDTQYF
TRBV7-2,TRBJ2-7,-,14,CASSLLEWVHEQYF
TRBV7-3,TRBJ2-7,-,13,CASSLIGGYEQYF
TRBV7-9,TRBJ2-4,-,12,CASSSKGNIQYF
TRBV11-2,TRBJ2-7,TRBD1,16,CASSPRSSGQGYEQYF
TRBV19,TRBJ2-3,-,17,CASLPRGRDPSTDTQYF
TRBV27,TRBJ2-7,-,16,CASSLYSGNVPYEQYF
TRBV6-6,TRBJ1-4,-,14,CASSYGTPIEKLFF
TRBV6-4,TRBJ1-2,-,15,CASSDGQRRGYGYTF
TRBV7-8,TRBJ1-4,TRBD1,17,CASSFGTGDATNEKLFF
TRBV2,TRBJ2-3,TRBD2,15,CASRIGLAATDTQYF
TRBV6-5,TRBJ1-2,TRBD1,13,CASSYSAGGGYTF
TRBV2,TRBJ2-5,TRBD1,15,CASSVWGQTQETQYF
TRBV2,TRBJ2-4,-,11,CASSFQNIQYF
TRBV7-2,TRBJ1-5,-,13,CASSLGGDQPQHF
TRBV6-1,TRBJ2-2,-,10,CALLAGELFF
TRBV6-5,TRBJ1-1,-,13,CASSSPMNTEAFF
TRBV19,TRBJ2-7,-,15,CASSPRTTRSYEQYF
TRBV7-2,TRBJ2-7,TRBD2,15,CASRKGLGGSYEQYF
TRBV7-8,TRBJ2-1,-,12,CASSPPWGEQFF
TRBV5-4,TRBJ2-7,TRBD2,15,CASSLRLAGSHEQYF
TRBV7-7,TRBJ1-4,-,14,CASSLAGGGEKLFF
TRBV18,TRBJ1-5,-,16,CASSPMGDRDNQPQHF